Listed below are T cell receptor beta chains from one sample, sequenced in a study of T cell repertoires in cytomegalovirus infection. MiXCR was run by TCRdb on the reads, yielding one entry per CDR3 protein. Of 650,000 to 900,000 distinct CDR3 sequences listed, over 25% are singletons. Their specific antigens are unknown. This material consisted of cultured CD8+ T cells from PBMCs, taken from culture after CMV antigen stimulation. The receptors derive from a human donor in good health (CMV status not recorded). Some clones in this sample may be carry-over from other donors' samples. Both conserved end residues are trimmed from each CDR3. D genes are given only for firm matches.

d_call v_call cdr3_aa
TRBD1 TRBV19 ASRRQGARQPQH
. TRBV7-6 ASSFDRSSGNTIY
. TRBV7-9 ASSISWGIKANYGYT
TRBD1 TRBV29-1 SVEEGTEEQY
. TRBV7-6 ASSLVGETGELF
TRBD1 TRBV6-1 ASRVWDSRTDTQY
. TRBV7-8 ASSLSDLGGAAYNEQF
. TRBV7-2 ASSFGNYEQY
TRBD1 TRBV7-9 ASSTKDREETQY
. TRBV27 ASSLSSQGGEKLF
. TRBV19 ASSISWGGDQPQH
. TRBV7-6 ASSPVRMEPGYEQY
. TRBV27 ASSLFGTTEAF
TRBD1 TRBV29-1 SVFTGGADTEAF
. TRBV20-1 SARPPRGGYT
. TRBV6-5 ASSYSSASLRYGYT
TRBD1 TRBV11-2 ASSPGQGYEQF
. TRBV5-6 ASSLGRPNTGELF
. TRBV6-2/TRBV6-3 ASSYPRLSPGTEAF
TRBD2 TRBV6-1 ASSEVGGRSYEQY
. TRBV29-1 SVWGSVTSRTKNIQY
. TRBV28 ASSLRGLDEQF
. TRBV7-6 ASSLAGSYTGELF
. TRBV7-9 ASSLASGQETQY
. TRBV6-4 ASSYRAGTEAF
. TRBV7-2 ASSLDISLLRETQY
. TRBV19 ASSIPPGGYNEQF
. TRBV10-3 AISESRRNNEQF
TRBD1 TRBV7-2 ASSLEGTGAYQETQY
. TRBV6-5 ASSPVPLNTEAF
TRBD2 TRBV19 ASSTSSGGSSYNEQF
TRBD1 TRBV7-6 ASQQGKGTEAF
. TRBV11-3 ASSFLPGHKNTEAF
. TRBV7-6 ASSLESPGHSPLH
. TRBV6-5 ASSYSGPSMWTEAF
. TRBV5-8 ASSFSPINEQY
. TRBV27 ASSLSGGGDQPQH
. TRBV20-1 SARVLASYEQY
. TRBV27 ASSSLEGSLSLH
. TRBV2 ASGEDSGNTEAF
. TRBV13 ASSLGGNRGQGENIQY
TRBD1 TRBV28 ASSPDRPNQPQH
TRBD1 TRBV6-1 AIPQGALMNTEAF
. TRBV5-5 ASSLEGTSRAEQF
. TRBV7-6 ASSQPGHAPSKNTGELF
. TRBV19 ASSFSVLGSGANVLT
. TRBV27 ASLGGGVNTEAF
TRBD2 TRBV20-1 SARDDLVSGGLGETQY
. TRBV20-1 SARVYKPGAGDTGELF
. TRBV7-6 ASSLGGGGMNTIY